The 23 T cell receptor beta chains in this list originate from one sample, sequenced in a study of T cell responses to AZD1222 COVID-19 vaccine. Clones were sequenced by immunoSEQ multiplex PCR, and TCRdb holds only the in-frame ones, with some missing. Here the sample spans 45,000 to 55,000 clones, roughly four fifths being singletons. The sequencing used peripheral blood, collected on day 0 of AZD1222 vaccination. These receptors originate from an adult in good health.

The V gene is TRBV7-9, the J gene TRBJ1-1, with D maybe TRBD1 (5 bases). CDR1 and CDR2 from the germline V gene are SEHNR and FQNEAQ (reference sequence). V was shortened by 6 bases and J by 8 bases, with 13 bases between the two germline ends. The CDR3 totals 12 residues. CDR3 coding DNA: TGTGCCAGCAGGGGCCGGGACGAAGAAGCTTTCTTT. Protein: CASRGRDEEAFF.

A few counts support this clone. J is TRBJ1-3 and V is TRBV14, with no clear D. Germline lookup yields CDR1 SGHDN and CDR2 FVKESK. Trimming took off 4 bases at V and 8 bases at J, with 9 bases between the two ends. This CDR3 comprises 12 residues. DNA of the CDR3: TGTGCCAGCAGCCCACAGTTCGACACCATATATTTT. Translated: CASSPQFDTIYF.

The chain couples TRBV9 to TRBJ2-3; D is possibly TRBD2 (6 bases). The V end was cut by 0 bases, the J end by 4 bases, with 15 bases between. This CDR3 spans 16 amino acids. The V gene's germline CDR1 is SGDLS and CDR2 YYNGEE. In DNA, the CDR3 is TGTGCCAGCAGCGTAGGGTCTAGATGGGGGGCAGATACGCAGTATTTT. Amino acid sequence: CASSVGSRWGADTQYF.

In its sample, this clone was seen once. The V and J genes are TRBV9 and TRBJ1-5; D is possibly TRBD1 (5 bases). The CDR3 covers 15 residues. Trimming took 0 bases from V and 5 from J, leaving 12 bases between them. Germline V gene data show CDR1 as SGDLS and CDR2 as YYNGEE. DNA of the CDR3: TGTGCCAGCAGCGTAGATGGGGGGGTGGATCAGCCCCAGCATTTT. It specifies CASSVDGGVDQPQHF.

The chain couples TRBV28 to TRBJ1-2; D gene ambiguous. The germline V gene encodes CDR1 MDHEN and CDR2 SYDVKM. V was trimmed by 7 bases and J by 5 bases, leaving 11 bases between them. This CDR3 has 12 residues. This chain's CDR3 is CASIQPPYGYTF. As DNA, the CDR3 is TGTGCCAGCATTCAACCCCCGTATGGCTACACCTTC.

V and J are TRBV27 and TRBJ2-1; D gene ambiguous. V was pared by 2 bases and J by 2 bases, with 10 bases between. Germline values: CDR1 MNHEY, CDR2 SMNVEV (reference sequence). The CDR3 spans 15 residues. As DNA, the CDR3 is TGTGCCAGCAGTTTAAGCCCCAATCCCTACAATGAGCAGTTCTTC. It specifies CASSLSPNPYNEQFF.

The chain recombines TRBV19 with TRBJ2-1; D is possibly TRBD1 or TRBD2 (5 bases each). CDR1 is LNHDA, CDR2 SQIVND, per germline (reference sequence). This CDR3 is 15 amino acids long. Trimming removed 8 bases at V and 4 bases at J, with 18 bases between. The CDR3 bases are TGTGCCAGTGGCACCGGGACCTTATATTACAATGAGCAGTTCTTC. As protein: CASGTGTLYYNEQFF.

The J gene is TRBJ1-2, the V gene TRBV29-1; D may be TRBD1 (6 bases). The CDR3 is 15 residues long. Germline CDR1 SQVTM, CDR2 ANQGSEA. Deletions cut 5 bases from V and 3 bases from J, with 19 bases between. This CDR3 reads CSVSQGRGADYGYTF. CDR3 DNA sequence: TGCAGCGTTTCCCAAGGCCGGGGGGCGGACTATGGCTACACCTTC.

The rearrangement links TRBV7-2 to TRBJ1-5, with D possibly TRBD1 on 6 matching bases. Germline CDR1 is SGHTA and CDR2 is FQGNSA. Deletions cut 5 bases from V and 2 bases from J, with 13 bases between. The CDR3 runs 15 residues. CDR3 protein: CASSLQGRGNQPQHF. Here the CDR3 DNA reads TGTGCCAGCAGCCTACAGGGTCGAGGCAATCAGCCCCAGCATTTT.

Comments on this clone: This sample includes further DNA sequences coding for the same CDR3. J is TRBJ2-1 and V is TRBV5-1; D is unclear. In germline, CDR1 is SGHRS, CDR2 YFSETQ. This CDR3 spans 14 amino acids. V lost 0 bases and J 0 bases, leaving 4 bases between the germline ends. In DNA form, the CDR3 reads TGCGCCAGCAGCTTGGGGGCCTCCTACAATGAGCAGTTCTTC. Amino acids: CASSLGASYNEQFF.

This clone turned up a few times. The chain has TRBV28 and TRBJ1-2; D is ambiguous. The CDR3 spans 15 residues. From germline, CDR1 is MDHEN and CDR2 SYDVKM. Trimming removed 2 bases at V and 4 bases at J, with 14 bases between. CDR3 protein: CASSLEGPVFYGYTF. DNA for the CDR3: TGTGCCAGCAGTTTAGAGGGCCCAGTTTTCTATGGCTACACCTTC.

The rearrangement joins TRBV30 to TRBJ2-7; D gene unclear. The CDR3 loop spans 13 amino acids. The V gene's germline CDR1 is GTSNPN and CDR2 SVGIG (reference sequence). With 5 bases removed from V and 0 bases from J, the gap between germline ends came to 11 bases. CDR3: CAWGDSYSYEQYF. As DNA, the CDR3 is TGTGCCTGGGGAGATTCCTACTCCTACGAGCAGTACTTC.

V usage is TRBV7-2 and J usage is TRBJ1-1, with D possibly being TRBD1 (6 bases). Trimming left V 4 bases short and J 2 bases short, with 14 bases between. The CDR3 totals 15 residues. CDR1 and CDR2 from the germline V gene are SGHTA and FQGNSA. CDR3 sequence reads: CASSSSGVGNTEAFF. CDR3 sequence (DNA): TGTGCCAGCAGCTCTTCAGGGGTGGGAAACACTGAAGCTTTCTTT.

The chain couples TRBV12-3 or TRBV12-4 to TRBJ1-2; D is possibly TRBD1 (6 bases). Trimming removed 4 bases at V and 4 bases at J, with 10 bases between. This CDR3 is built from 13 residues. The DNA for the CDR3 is TGTGCCAGCAGTTCACAGGGTTTCTATGGCTACACCTTC. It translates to CASSSQGFYGYTF.

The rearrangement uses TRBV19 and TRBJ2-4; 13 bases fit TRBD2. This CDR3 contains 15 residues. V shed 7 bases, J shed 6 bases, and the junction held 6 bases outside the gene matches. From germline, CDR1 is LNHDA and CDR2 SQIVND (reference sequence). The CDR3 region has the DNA TGTGCCAGTACCTTAGGACTAGCGGGGGCAAACATTCAGTACTTC. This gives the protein CASTLGLAGANIQYF.

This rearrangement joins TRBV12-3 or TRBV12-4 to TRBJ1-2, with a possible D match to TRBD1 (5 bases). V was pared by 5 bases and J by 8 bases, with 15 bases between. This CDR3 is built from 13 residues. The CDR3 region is CASSLQGRLGYTF. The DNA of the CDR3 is TGTGCCAGCAGTCTCCAGGGAAGACTGGGCTACACCTTC.

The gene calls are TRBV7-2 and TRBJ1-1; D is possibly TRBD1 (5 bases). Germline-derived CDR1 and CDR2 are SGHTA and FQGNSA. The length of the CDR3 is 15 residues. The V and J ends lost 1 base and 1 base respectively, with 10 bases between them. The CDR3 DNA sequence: TGTGCCAGCAGCTTAGTCGCCAGGGAGAACACTGAAGCTTTCTTT. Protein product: CASSLVARENTEAFF.

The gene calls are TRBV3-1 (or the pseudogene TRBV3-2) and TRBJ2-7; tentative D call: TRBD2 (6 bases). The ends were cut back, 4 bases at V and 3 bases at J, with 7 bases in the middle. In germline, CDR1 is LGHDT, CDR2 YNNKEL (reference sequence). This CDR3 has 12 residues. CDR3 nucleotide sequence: TGTGCCAGCAGCCCGGGGGTCTACGAGCAGTACTTC. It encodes CASSPGVYEQYF.

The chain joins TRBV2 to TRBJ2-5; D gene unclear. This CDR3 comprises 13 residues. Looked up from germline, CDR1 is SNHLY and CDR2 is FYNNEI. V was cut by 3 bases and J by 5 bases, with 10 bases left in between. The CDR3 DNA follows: TGTGCCAGCAGTGACGAAGGGTTGGAGACCCAGTACTTC. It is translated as CASSDEGLETQYF.

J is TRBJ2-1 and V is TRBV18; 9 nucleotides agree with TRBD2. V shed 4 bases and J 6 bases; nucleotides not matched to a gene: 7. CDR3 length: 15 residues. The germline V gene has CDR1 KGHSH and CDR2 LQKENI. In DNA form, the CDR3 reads TGTGCCAGCTCACTCCTAGCGGGACCCTTCAATGAGCAGTTCTTC. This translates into CASSLLAGPFNEQFF.

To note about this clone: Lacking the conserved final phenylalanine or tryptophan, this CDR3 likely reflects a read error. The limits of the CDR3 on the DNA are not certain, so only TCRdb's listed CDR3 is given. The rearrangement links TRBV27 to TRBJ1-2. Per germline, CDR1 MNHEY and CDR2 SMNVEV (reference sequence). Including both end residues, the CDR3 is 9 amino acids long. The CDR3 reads CASSLTIEE.

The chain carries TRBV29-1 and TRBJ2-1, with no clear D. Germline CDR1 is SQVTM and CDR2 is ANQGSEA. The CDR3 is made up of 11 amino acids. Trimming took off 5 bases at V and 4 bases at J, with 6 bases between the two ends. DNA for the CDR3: TGCAGCGTTAACAATTACAATGAGCAGTTCTTC. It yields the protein CSVNNYNEQFF.

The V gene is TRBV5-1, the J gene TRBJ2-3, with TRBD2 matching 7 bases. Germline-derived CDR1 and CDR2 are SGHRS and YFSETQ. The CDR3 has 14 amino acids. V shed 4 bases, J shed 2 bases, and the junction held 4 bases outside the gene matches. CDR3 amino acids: CASSRGLTTDTQYF. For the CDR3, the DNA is TGCGCCAGCAGCCGGGGACTAACCACAGATACGCAGTATTTT. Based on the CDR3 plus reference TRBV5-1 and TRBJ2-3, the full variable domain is KAGVTQTPRYLIKTRGQQVTLSCSPISGHRSVSWYQQTPGQGLQFLFEYFSETQRNKGNFPGRFSGRQFSNSRSEMNVSTLELGDSALYLCASSRGLTTDTQYFGPGTRLTVL.